One sample yielded the 32 T cell receptor beta chains listed below, sequenced in a study of glioma-infiltrating T cells. Using RNA template, CDR3s of TCR alpha and beta were amplified with iRepertoire arm-PCR. TCRdb re-analysed the multiplex PCR reads in MiXCR, keeping a single row per CDR3 protein. The profile shows about 140,000 distinct CDR3 sequences, 39% of them singletons. What was sequenced was glioma tissue, nonneoplastic brain tissue, or PBMCs (not recorded which). These receptors were collected from a human donor with low-grade glioma or glioblastoma, undergoing nonglioma brain surgery, or in good health (not recorded which).

The J gene is TRBJ2-5, the V gene TRBV2; 7 positions agree with TRBD1. The V segment lost 6 bases and the J segment 1 base; nucleotides outside the gene matches: 2. Germline-derived CDR1 and CDR2 are SNHLY and FYNNEI. CDR3 length equals 13 residues. The CDR3 loop is CASRGTVQETQYF. CDR3 nucleotide sequence: TGTGCCAGCAGGGGGACAGTCCAAGAGACCCAGTACTTC. The variable domain in full, completed from reference TRBV2 and TRBJ2-5, reads EPEVTQTPSHQVTQMGQEVILRCVPISNHLYFYWYRQILGQKVEFLVSFYNNEISEKSEIFDDQFSVERPDGSNFTLKIRSTKLEDSAMYFCASRGTVQETQYFGPGTRLLVL.

This clonotype was observed many times. The chain is built from TRBV27 and TRBJ2-1; unclear D gene. Germline CDR1 and CDR2: MNHEY and SMNVEV (reference sequence). The CDR3 covers 13 residues. V was cut by 6 bases and J by 2 bases, with 8 bases left in between. The CDR3 DNA sequence: TGTGCCAGCAGAGCAGGTCCCTACAATGAGCAGTTCTTC. Its translation is CASRAGPYNEQFF.

CDR3 loop: CASRAGTSGRAGQFF. In DNA, the CDR3 is TGTGCCAGCAGAGCCGGGACTAGCGGGAGGGCAGGTCAGTTCTTC. The chain has TRBV28 and TRBJ2-1; TRBD2 agrees at 16 bases. Germline V gene lookup returns CDR1 MDHEN and CDR2 SYDVKM. The CDR3 consists of 15 residues. Losses at the gene ends were 6 bases for V and 13 bases for J; bases not matched to a gene: 9.

The chain is built from TRBV2 and TRBJ1-2; the D is unclear. CDR1 is SNHLY, CDR2 FYNNEI, per germline. Trimming shortened V by 8 bases and J by 8 bases, and 18 bases separated the two germline ends. CDR3 size: 13 residues. The CDR3 region is CASEREGFGGYTF. The CDR3 coding sequence is TGTGCCAGCGAGAGGGAAGGGTTTGGCGGCTACACCTTC.

This clonotype was found many times. The genes are TRBV6-2 or TRBV6-3 and TRBJ2-1; 10 bases line up with TRBD1. This CDR3 contains 16 residues. The J segment lost 8 bases and the V segment lost 0 bases, leaving 7 bases of the junction unmatched. Germline V CDR1 and CDR2: MNHEY, SVGEGT. In DNA form, the CDR3 reads TGTGCCAGCAGTTACTCGACAGGGGGCAGGCGGGATGAGCAGTTCTTC. Protein: CASSYSTGGRRDEQFF.

On this clonotype: Given a much more abundant clone one base away, this may be a read error. The chain combines TRBV20-1 with TRBJ1-1, with a tentative D call TRBD1 (5 bases). The V gene lost 4 bases and the J gene lost 0 bases, with 15 bases spanning the gap. This CDR3 region has 15 residues. Germline V gene lookup returns CDR1 DFQATT and CDR2 SNEGSKA (reference sequence). In nucleotides, the CDR3 is TGCAGTGCTAAAGATTACAAGGACATGAACACTGAAGCTTTCTTT. It specifies CSAKDYKDMNTEAFF.

This clonotype was observed many times. V is TRBV15 and J is TRBJ1-1; TRBD1 aligns across 7 bases. V lost 3 bases to trimming and J lost 2 bases; unmatched junction nucleotides: 6. Germline assignment: CDR1 LNHNV and CDR2 YYDKDF (reference sequence). The CDR3 is 15 amino acids. Here the CDR3 reads CATSREHRGNTEAFF. The CDR3 bases are TGTGCCACCAGCAGGGAACACAGGGGAAACACTGAAGCTTTCTTT.

V usage is TRBV6-1 and J usage is TRBJ1-1; the match to TRBD1 covers 10 bases. The germline gives CDR1 MNHNS, CDR2 SASEGT. The V and J ends lost 6 bases and 11 bases, in that order; junction bases with no gene match: 12. CDR3 size: 14 residues. In DNA, the CDR3 is TGTGCCAGCAGGCCTTCGACAGGGGGCGGGTGGGCTTTCTTT. Amino acids: CASRPSTGGGWAFF.

This chain links TRBV5-1 with TRBJ2-5; D ambiguous. Looked up from germline, CDR1 is SGHRS and CDR2 is YFSETQ. V was trimmed by 0 bases and J by 5 bases, leaving 2 bases between them. The CDR3 totals 11 residues. As DNA, the CDR3 is TGCGCCAGCAGCTTGGATGAGACCCAGTACTTC. Amino acid sequence: CASSLDETQYF.

This clonotype was seen many times. CDR3 amino acids: CASSVSGTSAYNEQFF. The DNA for the CDR3 is TGTGCCAGCAGTGTATCCGGGACTAGCGCCTACAATGAGCAGTTCTTC. The chain is built from TRBV6-1 and TRBJ2-1; 10 bases are shared with TRBD2. The CDR3 consists of 16 residues. Germline V lookup: CDR1 MNHNS, CDR2 SASEGT. The junction had 5 bases not matched to a gene; V was cut back by 4 bases and J by 2 bases.

This chain links TRBV15 with TRBJ2-4; 7 bases agree with TRBD1. The V and J ends lost 3 bases and 4 bases, in that order; junction bases with no gene match: 3. This CDR3 contains 14 residues. Germline CDR1 and CDR2: LNHNV and YYDKDF (reference sequence). CDR3 nucleotides: TGTGCCACCAGCAGTAGGACAGGAAAAAACATTCAGTACTTC. It encodes CATSSRTGKNIQYF.

This chain joins TRBV4-1 and TRBJ2-7; no definite D call. The germline CDR1 and CDR2 sequences are MGHRA and YSYEKL. This CDR3 is built from 13 residues. Trimming pared 5 bases from V and 3 bases from J, leaving 11 bases between. The CDR3 protein is CASSNVPHYEQYF. CDR3 bases: TGCGCCAGCAGCAATGTACCCCACTACGAGCAGTACTTC.

This clonotype was recorded a few times. The chain is built from TRBV20-1 and TRBJ1-1, with TRBD1 as a possible D gene (5 bases). Trimming took 3 bases from V and 11 from J, leaving 13 bases between them. CDR3 length: 11 residues. Germline CDR1 and CDR2: DFQATT and SNEGSKA (reference sequence). CDR3 region: CSARGGIRAFF. The CDR3 bases are TGCAGTGCTAGGGGGGGGATCAGGGCTTTCTTT.

A few counts support this clonotype. The genes are TRBV2 and TRBJ2-1, with D uncertain. Germline values: CDR1 SNHLY, CDR2 FYNNEI. This CDR3 is built from 15 residues. Trimming stripped 6 bases from V and 4 bases from J, with 16 bases between. The CDR3 bases are TGTGCCAGCAGGCAGGAGTTGATGTGGTACAATGAGCAGTTCTTC. This sequence encodes CASRQELMWYNEQFF. The full variable domain, its missing parts supplied by reference TRBV2 and TRBJ2-1, is EPEVTQTPSHQVTQMGQEVILRCVPISNHLYFYWYRQILGQKVEFLVSFYNNEISEKSEIFDDQFSVERPDGSNFTLKIRSTKLEDSAMYFCASRQELMWYNEQFFGPGTRLTVL.

This clonotype was detected only a few times. The chain uses TRBV28 and TRBJ2-1; D is unclear. Germline CDR1 is MDHEN and CDR2 is SYDVKM. CDR3 size: 14 residues. Trimming stripped 3 bases from V and 0 bases from J, with 6 bases between. CDR3 DNA sequence: TGTGCCAGCAGTTTTACTGACTCCTACAATGAGCAGTTCTTC. Its protein product is CASSFTDSYNEQFF.

The chain is built from TRBV7-9 and TRBJ2-3; 7 nucleotides line up with TRBD1. The CDR3 runs to 16 residues. Germline trimming cut 5 bases from V and 0 bases from J; bases unmatched to any gene: 8. Germline V CDR1 and CDR2: SEHNR, FQNEAQ (reference sequence). In nucleotides, the CDR3 is TGTGCCAGCAGCCCGCCCCGGGACAGAAGCACAGATACGCAGTATTTT. It codes for CASSPPRDRSTDTQYF.

This chain links TRBV3-1 with TRBJ1-2; 7 bases are a match to TRBD1. The CDR3 spans 13 residues. Germline values: CDR1 LGHDT, CDR2 YNNKEL (reference sequence). Losses at the gene ends were 5 bases for V and 7 bases for J; bases not matched to a gene: 7. This chain's CDR3 is CASSSTGVSGYTF. Here the CDR3 DNA reads TGTGCCAGCAGCTCAACAGGGGTTTCTGGCTACACCTTC.

The chain uses TRBV28 and TRBJ1-6; a possible D gene is TRBD1 (5 bases). Germline lookup yields CDR1 MDHEN and CDR2 SYDVKM. The CDR3 loop spans 14 amino acids. The germline V and J ends were trimmed by 1 base and 9 bases, with 10 bases remaining between them. The CDR3 DNA is TGTGCCAGCAGTTTATCAGGGACCAGTTCACCCCTCCACTTT. Translated, it gives CASSLSGTSSPLHF.

This sequence joins TRBV4-1 and TRBJ2-1, with 9 bases identical to TRBD1. Germline CDR1 is MGHRA and CDR2 is YSYEKL. V trimming: 1 base; J trimming: 8 bases; junction bases outside the gene matches: 6. This CDR3 is built from 15 residues. The CDR3 protein is CASSQGITGGDEQFF. The CDR3 nucleotides read TGCGCCAGCAGCCAAGGAATCACAGGGGGCGATGAGCAGTTCTTC.

Comment on this clonotype: A much larger clone differs from this one at a single base, so this may be a read error. The CDR3 carries no conserved terminal phenylalanine or tryptophan, so it likely arises from a read error. This chain uses TRBV7-2 with TRBJ2-5; D is unresolved. V dropped 3 bases and J dropped 5 bases, with 10 bases sitting between them. The CDR3 totals 13 residues. Germline CDR1 is SGHTA and CDR2 is FQGNSA. The DNA of the CDR3 is TGTGCCAGCAGCTTCGGGCAGGTGGAGACCCAGTACCTC. It translates to CASSFGQVETQYL.

This chain's CDR3 is CASSFYQGGLGGETQYF. The CDR3 nucleotides are TGTGCCAGCAGCTTCTATCAGGGGGGCTTGGGAGGAGAGACCCAGTACTTC. The chain links TRBV7-3 to TRBJ2-5, with TRBD1 as a possible D gene (7 bases). Germline CDR1 SGHTA, CDR2 FQGTGA. This CDR3 region has 17 residues. V lost 3 bases and J lost 4, with 21 bases in between.

This clonotype was seen a handful of times. The chain joins TRBV6-2 or TRBV6-3 to TRBJ1-3, with D uncertain. Germline CDR1 reads MNHEY; CDR2 reads SVGEGT. This CDR3 comprises 14 residues. V lost 2 bases, J lost 1 base, and 6 bases lay in between. The CDR3 bases are TGTGCCAGCAGTTACCCGGCATCTGGAAACACCATATATTTT. This translates into CASSYPASGNTIYF.

This clonotype was found once. The gene calls are TRBV6-2 or TRBV6-3 and TRBJ2-1; no definite D call. The V gene lost 7 bases and the J gene lost 5 bases, with 12 bases spanning the gap. From germline, CDR1 is MNHEY and CDR2 SVGEGT. This CDR3 is built from 13 residues. The CDR3 nucleotides are TGTGCCAGCACACGAAGGAGTCACAATGAGCAGTTCTTC. Its protein is CASTRRSHNEQFF.

For this clonotype: One end of the junction varies from germline; a read error may be responsible. This sequence joins TRBV7-2 and TRBJ2-1; 10 bases match TRBD2. Germline V lookup: CDR1 SGHTA, CDR2 FQGNSA. The length of the CDR3 is 14 residues. CDR3 DNA sequence: TGTGCCCGCAGCTTAGCGGGAGGACGCAATGAGCAGTTCTTC. Translated: CARSLAGGRNEQFF.

This clonotype has only a few counts. The chain employs TRBV6-1 and TRBJ2-5; 12 nucleotides align to TRBD2. The V segment lost 7 bases and the J segment 3 bases; nucleotides outside the gene matches: 6. CDR1 MNHNS and CDR2 SASEGT come from the germline V gene. The CDR3 is 15 residues long. DNA of the CDR3: TGTGCCAGCACTCGACTAGCGGGAGAAAAAGAGACCCAGTACTTC. It encodes CASTRLAGEKETQYF.

Comments on this clonotype: The junction shows a germline mismatch at one end, possibly a read error. CDR3 nucleotides: TGCAGTTCTAGTACGGGGCCGGGCACAGATACGCAGTATTTT. It specifies CSSSTGPGTDTQYF. The chain is built from TRBV20-1 and TRBJ2-3; the D gene could be TRBD1 or TRBD2 (5 bases each). This CDR3 is 14 amino acids long. Germline-derived CDR1 and CDR2 are DFQATT and SNEGSKA (reference sequence).

V gene TRBV6-1 combines with J gene TRBJ2-3; 10 nucleotides align to TRBD2. From germline, CDR1 is MNHNS and CDR2 SASEGT. V lost 0 bases and J lost 5; bases outside the gene matches: 2. This CDR3 is 15 amino acids long. The CDR3 DNA is TGTGCCAGCAGTGAAGCGCCTAGCGGGAGAGATACGCAGTATTTT. Protein sequence: CASSEAPSGRDTQYF.

V gene TRBV9 combines with J gene TRBJ1-2, with 7 bases that match TRBD1. In germline, CDR1 is SGDLS, CDR2 YYNGEE. The CDR3 totals 14 residues. V dropped 4 bases and J dropped 5; count of bases not matched to a gene: 8. This CDR3 reads CASSSQTGPYGYTF. CDR3 in DNA: TGTGCCAGCAGCTCTCAGACAGGGCCTTATGGCTACACCTTC.

The sample holds a few counts of this clonotype. J is TRBJ1-1 and V is TRBV19, with 7 bases identical to TRBD1. The CDR3 length is 14 residues. With 5 bases clipped from V and 5 bases from J, the junction kept 8 bases outside the gene matches. Looked up from germline, CDR1 is LNHDA and CDR2 is SQIVND (reference sequence). The CDR3 loop is CASSLWDRKTEAFF. CDR3 sequence (DNA): TGTGCCAGTAGTCTCTGGGACAGAAAAACTGAAGCTTTCTTT.

V and J are TRBV28 and TRBJ2-4, with 9 bases aligning to TRBD2. The CDR3 is made up of 14 amino acids. V shed 5 bases, J shed 5 bases, and the junction held 4 bases outside the gene matches. The germline V gene encodes CDR1 MDHEN and CDR2 SYDVKM. The CDR3: CASSGVAGENIQYF. The DNA for the CDR3 is TGTGCCAGCAGTGGCGTAGCGGGGGAAAACATTCAGTACTTC.

This chain links TRBV19 with TRBJ1-1; D ambiguous. Trimming removed 6 bases at V and 5 bases at J, with 16 bases between. The CDR3 consists of 14 residues. Germline lookup yields CDR1 LNHDA and CDR2 SQIVND (reference sequence). CDR3: CASSVKGGVTEAFF. CDR3 DNA: TGTGCCAGTAGCGTGAAAGGAGGTGTAACTGAAGCTTTCTTT.

V and J are TRBV6-5 and TRBJ1-3, with 8 bases identical to TRBD1. CDR3 length: 15 residues. CDR1 and CDR2 from the germline V gene are MNHEY and SVGAGI. V lost 0 bases to trimming and J lost 7 bases; unmatched junction nucleotides: 5. CDR3 DNA sequence: TGTGCCAGCAGTTACTCGCAGGGGGCTCCGAACACCATATATTTT. Translating it yields CASSYSQGAPNTIYF.